The source of this TCR beta chain is a study of blood T cell repertoires in COVID-19. V shed 6 bases and J 1 base; nucleotides not matched to a gene: 5. The germline CDR1 and CDR2 sequences are SQVTM and ANQGSEA. The CDR3 extends over 14 amino acids. Data came from immunoSEQ multiplex PCR; TCRdb stores just in-frame clones and leaves some out. The sample has 250,000 to 300,000 clones; 70% to 90% are singletons. This clonotype was obtained from a woman in her thirties who had recovered from COVID-19. Input material: PBMCs or T cells enriched from blood (not recorded which). This chain uses TRBV29-1 with TRBJ2-3, with 9 nucleotides matching TRBD2. CDR3 DNA: TGCAGCGTGCTTAGCGGGAGAGGCACAGATACGCAGTATTTT. It codes for CSVLSGRGTDTQYF.